This T cell receptor (beta chain) was obtained from a study of T cell repertoires in cytomegalovirus infection. Whole-study context: It was recently identified HLA-C-restricted and well-studied HLA-B-restricted CMV epitopes that the study used. From public TCR beta signatures came an indication of both CMV infection and matching HLA type. Study-level results: The ex vivo response was dominated by HLA-C-restricted CMV-specific TCR beta clonotypes. Carriers of CMV and the relevant HLA type were discriminated by public TCR beta frequency.

V was clipped by 5 bases and J by 8 bases; unmatched bases: 12. Looked up from germline, CDR1 is SEHNR and CDR2 is FQNEAQ (reference sequence). The CDR3 is made up of 15 amino acids. There are a few counts of this clonotype. What it recognizes is unknown. TCRdb reprocessed the reads via MiXCR and lists one record per CDR3 protein. The sample consists of around 900,000 distinct CDR3 sequences, 31% of them appearing once. The rearrangement links TRBV7-9 to TRBJ2-1, with 7 bases fitting TRBD1. This TCR was sampled from a human donor in good health (CMV status not recorded). Some clones in this sample may be carry-over from other donors' samples. The starting material was cultured CD8+ T cells from PBMCs, obtained from culture after CMV antigen stimulation. The CDR3 sequence is CASSPPTGYNDEQFF. CDR3 bases: TGTGCCAGCAGCCCTCCGACAGGGTATAACGATGAGCAGTTCTTC.